This paragraph covers one TCR beta chain sequence. No antigen is known for it. These data come from a study of T cell responses to AZD1222 COVID-19 vaccine. Study findings and constraints: Among the donors, most were white British and more were female, and clonal diversity was possibly underestimated. Repertoire sampling occurred only after the peak T cell response.

Repertoires were generated with immunoSEQ multiplex PCR, while TCRdb's copy carries only in-frame clones and drops some. The sample includes 150,000 to 160,000 clones, 85% to 95% seen only once; the top ten take over 1.2%. The CDR3 is 14 residues long. V dropped 6 bases and J dropped 3 bases, with 13 bases sitting between them. Germline CDR1 and CDR2: MGHRA and YSYEKL. Second doses that came at about 4 or about 12 weeks were put together. The sample here was peripheral blood, taken 28 days after the second AZD1222 dose. The clonotype originates from an adult who received the AZD1222 COVID-19 vaccine. V gene TRBV4-1 combines with J gene TRBJ2-3; possible D gene TRBD1, 7 bases. CDR3 in amino acids: CASSRGTATDTQYF. The CDR3 bases are TGCGCCAGCAGTCGCGGGACAGCTACAGATACGCAGTATTTT.